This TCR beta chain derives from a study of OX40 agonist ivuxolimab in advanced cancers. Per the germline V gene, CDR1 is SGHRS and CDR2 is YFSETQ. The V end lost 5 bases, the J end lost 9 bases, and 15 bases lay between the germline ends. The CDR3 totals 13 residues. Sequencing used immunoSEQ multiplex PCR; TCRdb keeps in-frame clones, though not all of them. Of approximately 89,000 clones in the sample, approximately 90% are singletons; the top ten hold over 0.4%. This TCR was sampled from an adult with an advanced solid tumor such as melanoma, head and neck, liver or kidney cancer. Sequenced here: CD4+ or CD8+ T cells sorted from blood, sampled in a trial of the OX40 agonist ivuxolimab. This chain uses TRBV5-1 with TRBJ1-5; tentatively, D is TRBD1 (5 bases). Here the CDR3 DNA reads TGCGCCAGCAGGTGGGGGAATCAGGGGCCCCAGCATTTT. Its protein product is CASRWGNQGPQHF. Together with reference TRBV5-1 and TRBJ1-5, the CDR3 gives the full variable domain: KAGVTQTPRYLIKTRGQQVTLSCSPISGHRSVSWYQQTPGQGLQFLFEYFSETQRNKGNFPGRFSGRQFSNSRSEMNVSTLELGDSALYLCASRWGNQGPQHFGDGTRLSIL.